These 19 T cell receptor beta chains share one sample of origin, sequenced in a study of PD-1 blockade in mismatch repair-deficient tumors. Only in-frame clones appear in the TCRdb table, and some are missing; sequencing was by immunoSEQ multiplex PCR. Of 10,000 or so clones detected, just over 90% appear once; the ten largest clones hold 9.7%. No antigen has been assigned to these receptors. Time point described: approximately 10-day in vitro stimulation with candidate neoantigen peptide 3. Sequences were derived from cells cultured in vitro, sampled from a patient treated with pembrolizumab. These TCRs come from an adult with mismatch repair-deficient cancer.

There are a few counts of this clone. The gene calls are TRBV10-2 and TRBJ2-2; 9 bases are a match to TRBD2. Germline V gene data show CDR1 as WSHSY and CDR2 as SAAADI. This CDR3 spans 15 amino acids. V lost 7 bases and J lost 5; bases outside the gene matches: 8. The CDR3 loop is CASTRGLAGTGELFF. The CDR3 bases are TGCGCCAGCACGAGGGGGCTAGCGGGAACCGGGGAGCTGTTTTTT.

The rearrangement links TRBV19 to TRBJ1-3, with D tentatively TRBD1 (6 bases). Trimming pared 1 base from V and 4 bases from J, leaving 14 bases between. CDR1 and CDR2 (germline): LNHDA, SQIVND (reference sequence). The CDR3 totals 16 residues. CDR3 in DNA: TGTGCCAGTAGTATAGCTGCCAGGGGCAACGGAAACACCATATATTTT. It codes for CASSIAARGNGNTIYF. Full variable domain (rest looked up from reference TRBV19 and TRBJ1-3): DGGITQSPKYLFRKEGQNVTLSCEQNLNHDAMYWYRQDPGQGLRLIYYSQIVNDFQKGDIAEGYSVSREKKESFPLTVTSAQKNPTAFYLCASSIAARGNGNTIYFGEGSWLTVV.

The V and J genes are TRBV18 and TRBJ2-2, with TRBD2 matching 7 bases. The CDR3 length is 15 residues. CDR1 is KGHSH, CDR2 LQKENI, per germline. V lost 4 bases, J lost 5 bases, and 7 bases stayed unmatched. The CDR3 here is CASSRLASGTGELFF. CDR3 sequence (DNA): TGTGCCAGCTCACGACTCGCTAGCGGTACCGGGGAGCTGTTTTTT.

The chain joins TRBV19 to TRBJ2-2; TRBD2 agrees at 9 bases. CDR1 and CDR2 from the germline V gene are LNHDA and SQIVND (reference sequence). CDR3 length equals 17 residues. The J segment lost 3 bases and the V segment lost 1 base, leaving 6 bases of the junction unmatched. CDR3 nucleotide sequence: TGTGCCAGTAGTATAGGAAGTAGCGGGAGTGACACCGGGGAGCTGTTTTTT. Its protein is CASSIGSSGSDTGELFF.

J is TRBJ2-2 and V is TRBV5-1; no reliable D call. From germline, CDR1 is SGHRS and CDR2 YFSETQ. The CDR3 has 16 residues. V was pared by 1 base and J by 2 bases, with 12 bases between. This CDR3 is CASSLYTALNTGELFF. CDR3 sequence (DNA): TGCGCCAGCAGCTTGTATACAGCATTAAACACCGGGGAGCTGTTTTTT.

The gene calls are TRBV27 and TRBJ1-2; D is uncertain. Trimming left V 5 bases short and J 2 bases short, with 12 bases between. The germline V gene has CDR1 MNHEY and CDR2 SMNVEV (reference sequence). This CDR3 has 14 residues. The CDR3 loop reads CASSPIGSNYGYTF. The CDR3, as DNA: TGTGCCAGCAGTCCGATTGGTTCCAACTATGGCTACACCTTC.

The chain couples TRBV18 to TRBJ1-1; the match to TRBD1 covers 10 bases. V was pared by 6 bases and J by 4 bases, with 8 bases of the junction left unmatched. The CDR3 is made up of 15 amino acids. Germline loops: CDR1 KGHSH, CDR2 LQKENI. CDR3 DNA sequence: TGTGCCAGCTCCTCGAGGCGGACAGGGGGCACTGAAGCTTTCTTT. It is translated as CASSSRRTGGTEAFF.

The V gene is TRBV5-1, the J gene TRBJ1-2, with D possibly matching TRBD1 (5 bases). Trimming left V 0 bases short and J 3 bases short, with 12 bases between. The CDR3 spans 15 residues. CDR1 and CDR2 from the germline V gene are SGHRS and YFSETQ. CDR3 in DNA: TGCGCCAGCAGCTTGGGAGGGCAGGGTTACTATGGCTACACCTTC. This encodes CASSLGGQGYYGYTF. The whole variable domain, filled in from reference TRBV5-1 and TRBJ1-2, reads KAGVTQTPRYLIKTRGQQVTLSCSPISGHRSVSWYQQTPGQGLQFLFEYFSETQRNKGNFPGRFSGRQFSNSRSEMNVSTLELGDSALYLCASSLGGQGYYGYTFGSGTRLTVV.

The chain employs TRBV19 and TRBJ2-3; 7 bases are a match to TRBD2. This CDR3 has 14 amino acids. V lost 10 bases and J lost 5; bases outside the gene matches: 12. Germline CDR1 reads LNHDA; CDR2 reads SQIVND (reference sequence). The CDR3 nucleotides read TGTGCCACGAGTAGATCGCGGGAGATAGATACGCAGTATTTT. Protein sequence: CATSRSREIDTQYF.

The chain combines TRBV18 with TRBJ1-5, with D perhaps matching TRBD1 (5 bases). CDR3 length equals 13 residues. V was trimmed by 4 bases and J by 5 bases, leaving 9 bases between them. CDR1 is KGHSH and CDR2 is LQKENI in the germline V gene. The CDR3 coding sequence is TGTGCCAGCTCACAGGGGAGGGATCAGCCCCAGCATTTT. This codes for CASSQGRDQPQHF.

The chain employs TRBV5-4 and TRBJ2-7; no clear D gene. Germline V gives CDR1 SGHNT, CDR2 YYREEE (reference sequence). The V end was cut by 0 bases, the J end by 2 bases, with 9 bases between. The CDR3 is 14 residues long. For the CDR3, the DNA is TGTGCCAGCAGCTTGGGACGTAGCACCTACGAGCAGTACTTC. It translates to CASSLGRSTYEQYF.

The V call is TRBV7-3, the J call TRBJ2-7; D might be TRBD1 or TRBD2, each matching 5 bases. This CDR3 is built from 14 residues. Trimming shortened V by 4 bases and J by 4 bases, and 14 bases separated the two germline ends. The germline V gene encodes CDR1 SGHTA and CDR2 FQGTGA. The CDR3 DNA is TGTGCCAGCAGCTCCGGGCCCGGGGCTTACGAGCAGTACTTC. This codes for CASSSGPGAYEQYF.

The chain joins TRBV4-1 to TRBJ2-1; D may be TRBD1 or TRBD2 (5 bases each). Germline CDR1 and CDR2: MGHRA and YSYEKL. V lost 1 base and J 0 bases, leaving 7 bases between the germline ends. The CDR3 sequence is 15 residues long. CDR3 nucleotides: TGCGCCAGCAGCCAAGTCGGGGCCTCCTACAATGAGCAGTTCTTC. This sequence encodes CASSQVGASYNEQFF.

The chain couples TRBV30 to TRBJ2-3; 11 nucleotides agree with TRBD2. Trimming removed 7 bases from V and 2 bases from J; junction bases left unmatched: 5. Per the germline V gene, CDR1 is GTSNPN and CDR2 is SVGIG (reference sequence). The CDR3 consists of 14 residues. In DNA form, the CDR3 reads TGTGCCTCCCCACTAGCGGGAGTCACAGATACGCAGTATTTT. It specifies CASPLAGVTDTQYF.

DNA for the CDR3: TGCGCCAGCAGCTCCATGGGGCCCAGCGGAGTGGGGTTGGTTGAGCAGTACTTC. Translation gives CASSSMGPSGVGLVEQYF. The rearrangement joins TRBV5-1 to TRBJ2-7; D tentatively reads TRBD1 or TRBD2 (5 bases each). The CDR3 totals 18 residues. Trimming took off 3 bases at V and 7 bases at J, with 29 bases between the two ends. Germline values: CDR1 SGHRS, CDR2 YFSETQ.

The genes are TRBV19 and TRBJ1-5; D may be TRBD1 (5 bases). V lost 7 bases, J lost 0 bases, and 10 bases lay in between. The CDR3 runs to 14 residues. The germline V gene encodes CDR1 LNHDA and CDR2 SQIVND (reference sequence). The CDR3 is CASNGGYSNQPQHF. DNA for the CDR3: TGTGCCAGTAATGGGGGTTATAGCAATCAGCCCCAGCATTTT.

This clone was picked up a small number of times. This chain joins TRBV10-3 and TRBJ2-7; 11 bases are a match to TRBD2. Germline V lookup: CDR1 ENHRY, CDR2 SYGVKD. The CDR3 is made up of 17 amino acids. J lost 0 bases, V lost 10 bases, and 14 bases had no gene match. DNA of the CDR3: TGTGCCACACAACCGGGACTAGCGGAGAGCAGCTCCTACGAGCAGTACTTC. As protein: CATQPGLAESSSYEQYF.

The J gene is TRBJ1-5, the V gene TRBV28; weak D call: TRBD1 (5 bases). The CDR3 extends over 14 amino acids. Trimming left V 3 bases short and J 3 bases short, with 9 bases between. Germline CDR1 is MDHEN and CDR2 is SYDVKM. CDR3 DNA: TGTGCCAGCAGTTTGCGCAGGGACAATCAGCCCCAGCATTTT. The encoded protein is CASSLRRDNQPQHF.

The V call is TRBV7-3, the J call TRBJ2-7; D is unclear. Germline V gives CDR1 SGHTA, CDR2 FQGTGA. V was shortened by 5 bases and J by 7 bases, with 15 bases between the two germline ends. This CDR3 has 13 amino acids. The DNA for the CDR3 is TGTGCCAGCAGCCGGCCAGGCTCGACGGAGCAGTACTTC. This translates into CASSRPGSTEQYF.